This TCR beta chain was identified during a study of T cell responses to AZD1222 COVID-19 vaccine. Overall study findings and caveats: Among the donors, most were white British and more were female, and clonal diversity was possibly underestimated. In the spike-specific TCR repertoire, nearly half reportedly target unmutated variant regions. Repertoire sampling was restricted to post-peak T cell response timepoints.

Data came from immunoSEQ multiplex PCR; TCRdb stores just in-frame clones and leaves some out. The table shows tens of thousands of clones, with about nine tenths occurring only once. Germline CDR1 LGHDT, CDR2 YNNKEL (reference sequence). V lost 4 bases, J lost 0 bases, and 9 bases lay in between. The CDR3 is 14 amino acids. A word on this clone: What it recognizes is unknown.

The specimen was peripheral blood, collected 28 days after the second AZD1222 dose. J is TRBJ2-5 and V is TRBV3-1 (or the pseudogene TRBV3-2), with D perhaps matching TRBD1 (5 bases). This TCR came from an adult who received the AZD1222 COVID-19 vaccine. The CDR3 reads CASSPQAHQETQYF. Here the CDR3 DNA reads TGTGCCAGCAGCCCACAGGCTCACCAAGAGACCCAGTACTTC.